A selection of T cell receptor beta chains follows, all from one sample in a study of vaccination effects on CD4 cells after COVID-19. Their recognized antigens are unknown. TCRdb's table, derived via immunoSEQ multiplex PCR, lists solely in-frame clones and lacks some. This sample carries about 48,000 clones, over 60% of them seen once, and the ten largest clones take about 16%. Sequencing was performed on CD4+ T cells from PBMCs cultured with HCoV-OC43 spike peptides, taken after COVID-19 vaccination. Receptors originate from a human donor who received a COVID-19 vaccine. Each CDR3 is given without its conserved first and last residue. Size is omitted from some rows. Given values are once, few, many or a class for expanded clones.

abundance	j_gene	v_gene	CDR3aa
.	TRBJ2-5	TRBV5-1	ASSLAGSAEETQY
.	TRBJ2-1	TRBV13	ASSGGLAVLSYNEQF
few	TRBJ2-2	TRBV12-5	ASGLFPNTGELF
few	TRBJ2-3	TRBV15	ATSRDSASDWLTDTQY
.	TRBJ2-7	TRBV6-5	ASSYTGVSNEQY
.	TRBJ2-3	TRBV6-2/TRBV6-3	ASSIQGASTDTQY
.	TRBJ1-2	TRBV7-2	ASSIQGSGYT
.	TRBJ1-1	TRBV5-1	ASSLGGDREAF
.	TRBJ2-1	TRBV19	ASSIKREVYNEQF
.	TRBJ1-5	TRBV7-8	ASSLARENSNQPQH